Below, one T cell receptor beta chain is given with its context. Its specificity is unknown. This PCR relied on a set of 60 Vbeta primers and 13 Jbeta primers. Measured with immunoSEQ multiplex PCR; TCRdb has only the in-frame clones, and not every one. The sample shows about 120,000 clones, about 76% of them seen only once. This sample stems from a study of cytomegalovirus exposure and HLA in healthy donors. Study-wide results and caveats: What a later analysis showed was that several of the most significant clusters appeared linked to common viral pathogens. According to a later analysis, most TCR beta chains associated with CMV appeared HLA-restricted. Presence/absence analyses treated sequencing depth as roughly uniform across donors. Rare sequences made up most TCRs, while some public TCRs were found in many donors.

Per the germline V gene, CDR1 is MNHEY and CDR2 is SVGAGI. The CDR3 totals 14 residues. V gave up 9 bases and J gave up 4 bases, with 18 bases separating them. This chain links TRBV6-5 with TRBJ1-2, with D hard to call. Sequencing used PBMCs. The sequence was collected from a middle-aged woman in good health and CMV-seronegative. The CDR3 DNA reads as TGTGCCAGTCAGAGTCGGACTGGAGGCTATGGCTACACCTTC. Translating it yields CASQSRTGGYGYTF.